The T cell receptor beta chain under discussion was sequenced for a study of cytomegalovirus exposure and HLA in healthy donors. The PCR contained 60 Vbeta and 13 Jbeta primers. Sequencing used immunoSEQ multiplex PCR; TCRdb keeps in-frame clones, though not all of them. The sample lists about 200,000 clones; around 73% were seen once. General study findings and limits: Later analysis associated a missense DCLRE1C variant with TCR beta V- and J-gene trimming. Prediction of most subjects' HLA-A and HLA-B alleles by TCR beta sequences was reportedly accurate.

The CDR3 runs to 15 residues. Germline CDR1 is LGHNT and CDR2 is FRNRAP. As concerns this clone: The antigen remains undetermined. The junction does not match germline at one end; this may be a read error. Other nucleotide sequences from this sample produce the same CDR3.

The donors comprised healthy bone marrow donors. The sample taken for sequencing was PBMCs. The chain employs TRBV12-5 and TRBJ2-1; the D gene is possibly TRBD1 (7 bases). The TCR sequence derives from a woman aged 25 to 45 in good health and CMV-seronegative. CDR3 sequence: CASGLGQGGYNEQFF. The CDR3 coding sequence is TGTGCTAGTGGCTTGGGGCAGGGGGGCTACAATGAGCAGTTCTTC. The variable domain in full, with the rest retrieved from reference TRBV12-5 and TRBJ2-1, is DARVTQTPRHKVTEMGQEVTMRCQPILGHNTVFWYRQTMMQGLELLAYFRNRAPLDDSGMPKDRFSAEMPDATLATLKIQPSEPRDSAVYFCASGLGQGGYNEQFFGPGTRLTVL.